This TCR beta chain originates from a study of OX40 agonist ivuxolimab in advanced cancers. Looking at the study overall: Across the patients, intravenous ivuxolimab was delivered every 2 weeks at 0.01 to 10 mg/kg. Hepatocellular carcinoma, melanoma, renal cell or head and neck cancer occurred in dose-escalation patients. Whole-study results and caveats: Expanded clones were, on average, more numerous among CD8+ T cells than CD4+.

Patients with a history of autoimmune disease or on systemic immunosuppression were excluded. TCRdb keeps only in-frame clones here, not all; method: immunoSEQ multiplex PCR. Here the sample spans roughly 38,000 clones, around four fifths being singletons. For this clone: The antigen is not known.

Germline assignment: CDR1 DFQATT and CDR2 SNEGSKA (reference sequence). V gave up 5 bases and J gave up 0 bases, with 5 bases separating them. CDR3 length equals 11 residues. The material was CD4+ or CD8+ T cells sorted from blood, obtained in a trial of the OX40 agonist ivuxolimab. This receptor was taken from an adult with an advanced solid tumor such as melanoma, head and neck, liver or kidney cancer. The V call is TRBV20-1, the J call TRBJ2-7; D call uncertain. The DNA for the CDR3 is TGCAGTGCTGACTTCTCCTACGAGCAGTACTTC. It encodes CSADFSYEQYF.